This T cell receptor (beta chain) was obtained from a study of quantifying T cell responses using KT2 cells. For the study at large: Reverse transcription used primers in the TCR alpha and beta constant regions.

This clonotype showed up just a few times. The cDNA 3' end received a ligated oligonucleotide with a UMI. An equimolar mix of RC1.1 and RC1.2 primed the beta chain across TRBC1 and TRBC2. One entry per CDR3 protein results from TCRdb running MiXCR on the UMI-ligation and nested PCR reads. This sample has 39,000 or so distinct CDR3 sequences; over 15% occur once, and the top ten carry 40% to 55%. KT2 cells were mixed with fixed PBMC numbers at varying ratios. With V trimmed by 6 bases and J by 1 base, 2 bases remained unmatched. The CDR3 is 15 amino acids. CDR1 and CDR2 from the germline V gene are SGHAT and FQDESV (reference sequence).

The specimen sequenced was PBMCs spiked with cells of the T cell clone KT2. The source of this sequence is a human donor. The chain couples TRBV11-1 to TRBJ2-2, with 10 positions matching TRBD1. In DNA form, the CDR3 reads TGTGCCAGCAGAGGGGACAGGGGGAACACCGGGGAGCTGTTTTTT. This gives the protein CASRGDRGNTGELFF.